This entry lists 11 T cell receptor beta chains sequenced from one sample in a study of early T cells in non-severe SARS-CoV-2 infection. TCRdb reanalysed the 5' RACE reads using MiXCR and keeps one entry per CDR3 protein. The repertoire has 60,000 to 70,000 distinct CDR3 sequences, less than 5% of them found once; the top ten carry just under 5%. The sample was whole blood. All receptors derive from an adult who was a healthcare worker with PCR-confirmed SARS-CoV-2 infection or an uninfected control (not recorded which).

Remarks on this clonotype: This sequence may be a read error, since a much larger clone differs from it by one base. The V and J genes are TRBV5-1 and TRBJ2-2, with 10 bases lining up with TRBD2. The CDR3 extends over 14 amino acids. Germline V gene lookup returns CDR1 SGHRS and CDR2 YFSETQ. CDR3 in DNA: TGCGTCAGCAGCTTGGGACTAGCGATCGGGGAGCTGTTTTTT. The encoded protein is CVSSLGLAIGELFF.

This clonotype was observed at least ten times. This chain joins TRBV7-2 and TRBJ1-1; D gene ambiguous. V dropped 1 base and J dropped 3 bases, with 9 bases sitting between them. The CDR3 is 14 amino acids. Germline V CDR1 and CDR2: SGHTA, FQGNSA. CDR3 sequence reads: CASSLDQSHTEAFF. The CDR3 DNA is TGTGCCAGCAGCTTAGATCAGTCCCACACTGAAGCTTTCTTT.

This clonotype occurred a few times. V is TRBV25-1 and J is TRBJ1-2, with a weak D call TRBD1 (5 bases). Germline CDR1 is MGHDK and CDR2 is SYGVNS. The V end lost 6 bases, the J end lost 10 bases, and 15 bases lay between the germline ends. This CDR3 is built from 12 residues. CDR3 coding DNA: TGTGCCAGCAGCGGGGACGCCGTTTACTACACCTTC. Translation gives CASSGDAVYYTF.

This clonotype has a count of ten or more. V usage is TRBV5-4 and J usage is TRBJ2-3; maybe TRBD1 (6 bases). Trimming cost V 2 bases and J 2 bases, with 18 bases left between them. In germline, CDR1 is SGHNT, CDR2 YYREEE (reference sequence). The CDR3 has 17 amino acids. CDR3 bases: TGTGCCAGCAGCTTTAGCAGCCTACAGGGTGTCACAGATACGCAGTATTTT. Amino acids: CASSFSSLQGVTDTQYF.

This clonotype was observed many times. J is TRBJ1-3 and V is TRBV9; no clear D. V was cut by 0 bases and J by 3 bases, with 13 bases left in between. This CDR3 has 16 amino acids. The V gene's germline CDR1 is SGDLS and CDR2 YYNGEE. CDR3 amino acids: CASSVDFPSSGNTIYF. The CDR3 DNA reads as TGTGCCAGCAGCGTAGACTTCCCTAGCAGTGGAAACACCATATATTTT.

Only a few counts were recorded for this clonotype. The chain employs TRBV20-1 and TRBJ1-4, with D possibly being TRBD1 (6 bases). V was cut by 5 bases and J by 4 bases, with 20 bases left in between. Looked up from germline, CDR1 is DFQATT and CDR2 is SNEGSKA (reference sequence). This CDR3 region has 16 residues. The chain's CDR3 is CSARQLGYRVNEKLFF. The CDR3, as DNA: TGCAGTGCTCGTCAACTTGGATACAGGGTTAATGAAAAACTGTTTTTT.

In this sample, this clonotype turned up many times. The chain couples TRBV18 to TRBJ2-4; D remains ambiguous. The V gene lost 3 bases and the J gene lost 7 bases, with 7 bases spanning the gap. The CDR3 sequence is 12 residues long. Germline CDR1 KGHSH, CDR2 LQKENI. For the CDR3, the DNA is TGTGCCAGCTCACCGGATTCCAACATTCAGTACTTC. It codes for CASSPDSNIQYF.

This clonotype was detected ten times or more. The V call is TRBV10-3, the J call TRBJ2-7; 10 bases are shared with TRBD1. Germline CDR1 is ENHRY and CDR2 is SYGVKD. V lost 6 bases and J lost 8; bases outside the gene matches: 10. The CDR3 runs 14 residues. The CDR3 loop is CAISSPGQGIKQYF. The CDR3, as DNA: TGTGCCATCAGCAGCCCGGGACAGGGGATCAAGCAGTACTTC.

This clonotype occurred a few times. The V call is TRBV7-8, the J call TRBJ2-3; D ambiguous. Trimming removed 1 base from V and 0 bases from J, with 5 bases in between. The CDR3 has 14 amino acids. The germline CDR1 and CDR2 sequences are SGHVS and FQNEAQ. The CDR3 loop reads CASSLVSSTDTQYF. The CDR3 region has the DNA TGTGCCAGCAGCTTAGTATCTAGCACAGATACGCAGTATTTT.

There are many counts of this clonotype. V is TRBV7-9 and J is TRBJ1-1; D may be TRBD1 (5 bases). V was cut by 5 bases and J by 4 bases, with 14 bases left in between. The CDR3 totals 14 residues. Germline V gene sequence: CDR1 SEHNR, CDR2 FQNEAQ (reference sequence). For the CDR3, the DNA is TGTGCCAGCAGCCCCAGGGACCACGCCACTGAAGCTTTCTTT. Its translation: CASSPRDHATEAFF.

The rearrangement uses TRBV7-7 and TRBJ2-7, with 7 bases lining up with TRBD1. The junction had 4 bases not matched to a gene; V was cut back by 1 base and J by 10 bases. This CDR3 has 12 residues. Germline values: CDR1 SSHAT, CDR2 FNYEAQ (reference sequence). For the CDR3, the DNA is TGTGCCAGCAGCTTAGAAGGGGGCGCACAGTACTTC. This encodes CASSLEGGAQYF.